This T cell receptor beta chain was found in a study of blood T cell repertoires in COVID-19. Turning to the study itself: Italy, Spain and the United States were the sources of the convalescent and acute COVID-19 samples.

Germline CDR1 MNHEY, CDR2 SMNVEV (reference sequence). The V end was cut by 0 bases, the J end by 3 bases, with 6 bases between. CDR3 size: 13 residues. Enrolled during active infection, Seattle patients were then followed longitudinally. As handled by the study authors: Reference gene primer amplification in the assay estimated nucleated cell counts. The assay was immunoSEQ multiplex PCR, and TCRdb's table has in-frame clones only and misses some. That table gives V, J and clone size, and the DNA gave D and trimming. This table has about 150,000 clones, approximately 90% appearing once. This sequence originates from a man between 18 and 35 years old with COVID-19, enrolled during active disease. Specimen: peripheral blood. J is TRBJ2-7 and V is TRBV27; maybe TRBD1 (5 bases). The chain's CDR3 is CASSLSQGYEQYF. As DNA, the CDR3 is TGTGCCAGCAGTTTATCGCAGGGCTACGAGCAGTACTTC.